This T cell receptor (beta chain) was sequenced in a study of CD8+CD57+ T cells in acquired aplastic anemia. At the level of the study: CD4+ and CD8+ cells, once sorted, gave DNA averaging roughly 3.4 ug. Points from the study as a whole: The study identified almost 30 CD8+ CDR3 sequences shared by patients and controls. In CD8+ cells, Simpson's diversity showed no significant difference between patients and controls.

Individuals selected for sequencing had exhibited CD8+CD57+ cell expansion on flow cytometry. Every patient presented with severe acquired aplastic anemia. This clonotype was observed at least ten times. As yet, its antigen is unknown. Genomic DNA constituted the template upon which TCR beta VDJ and CDR3 profiling was performed. TCRdb analysed the reads with MiXCR anew, one entry per CDR3 protein. Of about 200,000 distinct CDR3 sequences listed, around 50% are singletons. The TCR originated in a human donor with aplastic anemia. Sequenced material: sorted CD4+, CD8+, or CD8+CD57+ T cells (not recorded which) from PBMCs.

The CDR3 sequence: CASSVAQLNYGYTF. CDR3 DNA sequence: TGTGCCAGCAGCGTTGCACAACTGAACTATGGCTACACCTTC. The chain couples TRBV9 to TRBJ1-2; D ambiguous. V was trimmed by 2 bases and J by 2 bases, leaving 10 bases between them. Germline CDR1 and CDR2: SGDLS and YYNGEE. This CDR3 region has 14 residues.